This T cell receptor (beta chain) was sequenced in a study of OX40 agonist ivuxolimab in advanced cancers. Trimming left V 0 bases short and J 4 bases short, with 11 bases between. The germline V gene has CDR1 MNHEY and CDR2 SMNVEV (reference sequence). The CDR3 totals 15 residues. TCRdb's table, derived via immunoSEQ multiplex PCR, lists solely in-frame clones and lacks some. This table has about 83,000 clones, about 90% appearing once. The chain recombines TRBV27 with TRBJ2-3, with a tentative D call TRBD2 (7 bases). Here the sequenced sample was CD4+ or CD8+ T cells sorted from blood, taken in a trial of the OX40 agonist ivuxolimab. This TCR came from an adult with an advanced solid tumor such as melanoma, head and neck, liver or kidney cancer. CDR3 DNA sequence: TGTGCCAGCAGTTTATCGGGGCGGGGGCCAGATACGCAGTATTTT. The encoded protein is CASSLSGRGPDTQYF.